This passage covers 20 T cell receptor beta chains from one sample sequenced in a study of T-cell reconstitution after alpha-beta-depleted transplantation in children. Preparing the TCRbeta library involved the use of unique molecular identifiers. TCRdb reprocessed the PCR reads via MiXCR and lists one record per CDR3 protein. The sample lists around 500,000 distinct CDR3 sequences; roughly an eighth were seen once. The specimen comprised PBMCs from the stem cell graft donor, sampled from the stem cell graft. These receptors all stem from a human donor who donated a stem cell graft to a child with combined immunodeficiency.

J is TRBJ2-7 and V is TRBV5-4, with TRBD2 matching over 7 bases. The CDR3 has 14 residues. Germline-derived CDR1 and CDR2 are SGHNT and YYREEE (reference sequence). The V and J ends lost 0 bases and 4 bases, in that order; junction bases with no gene match: 4. In DNA, the CDR3 is TGTGCCAGCAGCTTGGAGCGGGATCGTTACGAGCAGTACTTC. Protein sequence: CASSLERDRYEQYF.

This clonotype was seen repeatedly, ten times or more. The rearrangement joins TRBV12-3 or TRBV12-4 to TRBJ2-1; D remains unclear. The ends were cut back, 7 bases at V and 8 bases at J, with 15 bases in the middle. CDR3 length: 13 residues. DNA of the CDR3: TGTGCCAGCACCCGGACCGTCGGCTATGAGCAGTTCTTC. Translation: CASTRTVGYEQFF.

This clonotype showed up many times. The chain joins TRBV12-3 or TRBV12-4 to TRBJ2-1, with 8 bases fitting TRBD1. V shed 6 bases, J shed 7 bases, and the junction held 8 bases outside the gene matches. The CDR3 is 14 residues long. CDR3 in DNA: TGTGCCAGCAGACCAAGGACAGGGATTAATGAGCAGTTCTTC. It specifies CASRPRTGINEQFF.

Only a few counts were recorded for this clonotype. The rearrangement joins TRBV29-1 to TRBJ1-4; no definite D call. V was cut by 2 bases and J by 6 bases, with 4 bases left in between. Germline V lookup: CDR1 SQVTM, CDR2 ANQGSEA. This CDR3 contains 11 residues. CDR3 in amino acids: CSVEQYEKLFF. As DNA, the CDR3 is TGCAGCGTTGAACAGTATGAAAAACTGTTTTTT.

The chain recombines TRBV7-2 with TRBJ2-7; TRBD2 is a possible D gene (5 bases). V lost 2 bases to trimming and J lost 2 bases, with 19 bases between them. This CDR3 spans 17 amino acids. Germline V gene data show CDR1 as SGHTA and CDR2 as FQGNSA. In nucleotides, the CDR3 is TGTGCCAGCAGCTTATCCCACCGTGGAGGTTTCCCCTACGAGCAGTACTTC. It is translated as CASSLSHRGGFPYEQYF.

This clonotype has only a few counts. The chain joins TRBV28 to TRBJ2-7; the D is unclear. V lost 4 bases to trimming and J lost 4 bases, with 8 bases between them. The CDR3 covers 12 residues. CDR1 is MDHEN and CDR2 is SYDVKM in the germline V gene. The CDR3 nucleotides are TGTGCCAGCAGTTCGGCAGTTTACGAGCAGTACTTC. It specifies CASSSAVYEQYF.

The genes are TRBV5-1 and TRBJ2-3; D perhaps matches TRBD2 (6 bases). This CDR3 region has 16 residues. The V and J ends lost 2 bases and 2 bases respectively, with 15 bases between them. Germline values: CDR1 SGHRS, CDR2 YFSETQ. Written as DNA, the CDR3 is TGCGCCAGCAGCTTTTCCACTAGCCCAGCCACAGATACGCAGTATTTT. Translation gives CASSFSTSPATDTQYF.

There are many counts of this clonotype. The rearrangement uses TRBV12-3 or TRBV12-4 and TRBJ2-1, with TRBD1 as a possible D gene (7 bases). CDR3 length equals 15 residues. The V gene lost 4 bases and the J gene lost 9 bases, with 19 bases spanning the gap. CDR3 sequence (DNA): TGTGCCAGCAGTTGGAGGGACAGCTCCTACGGTGAGCAGTTCTTC. Translating gives CASSWRDSSYGEQFF.

The chain recombines TRBV3-1 with TRBJ1-5, with 7 nucleotides matching TRBD1. The CDR3 loop spans 14 amino acids. Germline assignment: CDR1 LGHDT and CDR2 YNNKEL (reference sequence). With V trimmed by 5 bases and J by 4 bases, 5 bases remained unmatched. CDR3 protein: CASSYGQANQPQHF. The CDR3 coding sequence is TGTGCCAGCAGCTACGGACAGGCTAATCAGCCCCAGCATTTT. The full variable domain, with the rest looked up from reference TRBV3-1 and TRBJ1-5, is DTAVSQTPKYLVTQMGNDKSIKCEQNLGHDTMYWYKQDSKKFLKIMFSYNNKELIINETVPNRFSPKSPDKAHLNLHINSLELGDSAVYFCASSYGQANQPQHFGDGTRLSIL.

This clonotype was seen ten or more times. V usage is TRBV5-1 and J usage is TRBJ2-1; the D is unclear. V was cut by 1 base and J by 5 bases, with 10 bases left in between. Germline V gene data show CDR1 as SGHRS and CDR2 as YFSETQ. The CDR3 is 14 amino acids. CDR3 protein: CASSLIPGHNEQFF. The CDR3 DNA follows: TGCGCCAGCAGCTTGATCCCCGGACACAATGAGCAGTTCTTC.

The chain carries TRBV29-1 and TRBJ2-1, with 10 bases fitting TRBD2. Germline V lookup: CDR1 SQVTM, CDR2 ANQGSEA. The trim removed 3 bases at V and 8 bases at J, leaving 10 bases unmatched. This CDR3 spans 15 amino acids. CDR3 residues: CSVDFSGLAADEQFF. DNA for the CDR3: TGCAGCGTTGACTTTAGTGGACTAGCGGCGGATGAGCAGTTCTTC.

This clonotype was seen a few times. This chain's CDR3 is CASSYPRGPQHF. The CDR3, as DNA: TGTGCCAGCAGTTATCCTAGAGGGCCCCAGCATTTT. The chain couples TRBV27 to TRBJ1-5; D gene uncertain. In germline, CDR1 is MNHEY, CDR2 SMNVEV (reference sequence). V was cut by 4 bases and J by 9 bases, with 10 bases left in between. The CDR3 length is 12 residues.

This clonotype was found a few times. The chain uses TRBV29-1 and TRBJ2-1; D ambiguous. This CDR3 region has 12 residues. V was shortened by 3 bases and J by 4 bases, with 7 bases between the two germline ends. In germline, CDR1 is SQVTM, CDR2 ANQGSEA. CDR3 protein: CSVEPGYNEQFF. Written as DNA, the CDR3 is TGCAGCGTTGAGCCCGGTTACAATGAGCAGTTCTTC.

The table lists this clonotype with many counts. The V gene is TRBV10-3, the J gene TRBJ2-1, with 7 bases aligning to TRBD2. V shed 11 bases, J shed 8 bases, and the junction held 9 bases outside the gene matches. The CDR3 is 12 amino acids. Germline V gene data show CDR1 as ENHRY and CDR2 as SYGVKD. The CDR3 DNA reads TGTGCCGTCCAGGAAACTAGCGATGAGCAGTTCTTC. Translating it yields CAVQETSDEQFF.

This clonotype was observed a handful of times. The V gene is TRBV5-6, the J gene TRBJ2-1; perhaps TRBD1 as D (5 bases). CDR3 length: 16 amino acids. The germline V gene encodes CDR1 SGHDT and CDR2 YYEEEE. V was pared by 4 bases and J by 1 base, with 15 bases between. For the CDR3, the DNA is TGTGCCAGCAGCCTGCTAACTAAGGGGTCCTACAATGAGCAGTTCTTC. Translating gives CASSLLTKGSYNEQFF.

This clonotype showed up many times. The gene calls are TRBV6-2 or TRBV6-3 and TRBJ2-1; TRBD2 aligns across 7 bases. CDR3 size: 17 residues. V gave up 4 bases and J gave up 9 bases; unmatched junction bases: 18. CDR1 MNHEY and CDR2 SVGEGT come from the germline V gene. CDR3 loop: CASSSTALASHEGEQFF. CDR3 in DNA: TGTGCCAGCAGTTCCACGGCACTAGCGTCCCACGAGGGTGAGCAGTTCTTC.

This clonotype was seen a few times. This chain joins TRBV10-3 and TRBJ2-7, with 11 bases aligning to TRBD2. The CDR3 extends over 18 amino acids. CDR1 is ENHRY, CDR2 SYGVKD, per germline. The V segment lost 3 bases and the J segment 0 bases; nucleotides outside the gene matches: 10. DNA of the CDR3: TGTGCCATCAGTGACCTAGCGGGGGGCGTATTGAGCTCCTACGAGCAGTACTTC. It yields the protein CAISDLAGGVLSSYEQYF.

There are many counts of this clonotype. This chain joins TRBV12-3 or TRBV12-4 and TRBJ2-7, with 8 bases fitting TRBD1. Trimming took 4 bases from V and 5 from J; bases not matched to a gene: 7. The CDR3 covers 14 residues. The CDR3 region has the DNA TGTGCCAGCAGTTCGTATAACAGGGGGAACGAGCAGTACTTC. Translating gives CASSSYNRGNEQYF.

The chain has TRBV11-2 and TRBJ2-7, with 7 nucleotides matching TRBD1. Germline-derived CDR1 and CDR2 are SGHAT and FQNNGV. V lost 4 bases to trimming and J lost 1 base; unmatched junction nucleotides: 7. This CDR3 has 15 residues. This CDR3 is CASSSIQDRSYEQYF. CDR3 DNA: TGTGCCAGCAGCTCCATACAGGACAGGTCCTACGAGCAGTACTTC.

This clonotype was recorded at least ten times. The V gene is TRBV6-2 or TRBV6-3, the J gene TRBJ2-1; 12 nucleotides match TRBD2. Germline lookup yields CDR1 MNHEY and CDR2 SVGEGT. V was clipped by 4 bases and J by 6 bases; unmatched bases: 10. This CDR3 contains 17 residues. The CDR3 spells CASSSSSGGALGNEQFF. CDR3 nucleotide sequence: TGTGCCAGCAGTTCATCTAGCGGGGGGGCCTTGGGCAATGAGCAGTTCTTC.